This T cell receptor beta chain was sequenced during a study of cytomegalovirus exposure and HLA in healthy donors. Study-wide points: Most subjects' HLA-A and HLA-B alleles were reportedly predicted from TCR beta sequences. Cytomegalovirus status was reportedly diagnosed by the classifier with high specificity and sensitivity. It was shown in a later analysis that HLA-associated TCR beta chains were more clonally expanded than other, equally common chains.

Note on this clone: Its target is unknown.

Germline V gene lookup returns CDR1 MDHEN and CDR2 SYDVKM. The CDR3 sequence is 14 residues long. The germline V and J ends were trimmed by 7 bases and 4 bases, with 17 bases remaining between them. The PCR made use of 60 Vbeta and 13 Jbeta primers. Some clones are missing from TCRdb's copy, which holds only in-frame ones; the method was immunoSEQ multiplex PCR. The repertoire consists of around 130,000 clones, with approximately 71% occurring once and the leading ten covering about 1%. Sequencing used PBMCs. This sequence was found in an older woman in good health and CMV-seronegative. The chain couples TRBV28 to TRBJ2-7; D unresolved. In DNA form, the CDR3 reads TGTGCCAGCACCCCCCACGGTCGGGTTTACGAGCAGTACTTC. It codes for CASTPHGRVYEQYF.